These T cell receptor beta chains were read from a single sample in a study of cytomegalovirus exposure and HLA in healthy donors. TCRdb's copy holds only in-frame clones and misses some; the assay was immunoSEQ multiplex PCR. The data hold about 130,000 clones, with roughly 93% observed a single time. Source material: PBMCs. Receptors originate from a woman under 30 in good health and CMV-seronegative. The CDR3 runs from the conserved cysteine through the conserved F or W. Each record gives: clone size, V gene, J gene, D gene, CDR3 DNA, CDR3 protein. D genes are given only for firm matches. Clone size is shown for a subset of rows, as once, few, many or a class of expanded clone.

-	TRBV9	TRBJ2-2	-	TGTGCCAGCAGCGCGGGGAAGGGTCCCGGGGAGCTGTTTTTT	CASSAGKGPGELFF
-	TRBV7-9	TRBJ1-1	TRBD1	TGTGCCAGCAGCGAAGCCACTGGGACAGCTTCGGAAGCTTTCTTT	CASSEATGTASEAFF
-	TRBV6-5	TRBJ1-1	-	TGTGCCAGCAGTCGTAGCGACCCGAACACTGAAGCTTTCTTT	CASSRSDPNTEAFF
-	TRBV28	TRBJ2-7	-	TGTGCCAGCAGCCTCGGGGGATACGAGCAGTACTTC	CASSLGGYEQYF
-	TRBV15	TRBJ1-5	TRBD1	TGTGCCACCAGCAGAGATGCAGGGGGCGCGAGCAATCAGCCCCAGCATTTT	CATSRDAGGASNQPQHF
-	TRBV5-6	TRBJ2-5	-	TGTGCCAGCAGCTTGATCTCCGGGGACCAAGAGACCCAGTACTTC	CASSLISGDQETQYF
-	TRBV5-6	TRBJ2-2	-	TGTGCCAGCAGCTCATTAGCTAGGGAGACCGGGGAGCTGTTTTTT	CASSSLARETGELFF
-	TRBV30	TRBJ1-5	-	TGTGCCTGGAGTGTAAGGGGGGGCGGTCAGCCCCAGCATTTT	CAWSVRGGGQPQHF
once	TRBV6-4	TRBJ1-1	-	TGTGCCAGCAGTTCCACCGGGACACGAAACACTGAAGCTTTCTTT	CASSSTGTRNTEAFF
-	TRBV7-3	TRBJ2-1	TRBD2	TGTGCCAGCAGCTTAGCATTAGCTAGCGGGGACTCCTACAATGAGCAGTTCTTC	CASSLALASGDSYNEQFF
-	TRBV30	TRBJ2-1	TRBD2	TGTGCCTGGAGTCCCCTTCTAGGTCGCGGGAGGGCCGGGGATGAGCAGTTCTTC	CAWSPLLGRGRAGDEQFF
-	TRBV19	TRBJ2-7	TRBD2	TGTGCCAGTAGTCGGGGGGGGTCACTACGAGACTACGAGCAGTACTTC	CASSRGGSLRDYEQYF
-	TRBV10-3	TRBJ1-1	-	TGTGCCATCAGTGAGTCGGACATGTACGCTTTCTTT	CAISESDMYAFF
-	TRBV4-1	TRBJ2-7	TRBD1	TGCGCCAGCAGCCAAGATCGGGACAGGACCTACGAGCAGTACTTC	CASSQDRDRTYEQYF
-	TRBV7-2	TRBJ2-3	-	TGTGCCAGCAGCTCGAGACAGTATCTTACTGGCACAGATACGCAGTATTTT	CASSSRQYLTGTDTQYF
-	TRBV5-4	TRBJ2-1	-	TGTGCCAGCCCAGGGGATGAGCAGTTCTTC	CASPGDEQFF
-	TRBV9	TRBJ2-1	-	TGTGCCAGCAGCGTATACCAGGGGGGCTACAATGAGCAGTTCTTC	CASSVYQGGYNEQFF
-	TRBV30	TRBJ1-3	-	TGTGCCTGGAAAGGGGCCCCTGGAAACACCATATATTTT	CAWKGAPGNTIYF
-	TRBV2	TRBJ2-2	TRBD1	TGTGCCAGCAGTAAGCCCGGGACAGGGTCTCGAGGCGGGGAGCTGTTTTTT	CASSKPGTGSRGGELFF
-	TRBV11-2	TRBJ1-1	TRBD1	TGTGCCAGCAGCTTAGTCAGGGGGAAGGCTGAAGCTTTCTTT	CASSLVRGKAEAFF
-	TRBV9	TRBJ1-1	-	TGTGCCAGCAGCCCAAGCGGAGGGGACACTGAAGCTTTCTTT	CASSPSGGDTEAFF
-	TRBV19	TRBJ1-2	-	TGTGCCAGTAGTATGGGCAGTTTCTATGGCTACACCTTC	CASSMGSFYGYTF
-	TRBV6-5	TRBJ2-1	-	TGTGCCAGCAGTTACTCAGCACGGGTATCCTACAATGAGCAGTTCTTC	CASSYSARVSYNEQFF
-	TRBV29-1	TRBJ1-1	-	TGCAGCGGAGACAGGAGACTTTTGAACACTGAAGCTTTCTTT	CSGDRRLLNTEAFF
-	TRBV6-1	TRBJ2-3	TRBD1	TGTGCCAGCAGCGACAGGGGGTGGGAAACAGATACGCAGTATTTT	CASSDRGWETDTQYF
-	TRBV5-8	TRBJ1-2	-	TGTGCCAGCAGCTTAGGGGTTTCCTATGGCTACACCTTC	CASSLGVSYGYTF
-	TRBV4-1	TRBJ2-7	-	TGCGCCAGCAGCCAAGATCCAGGTTCTCCCTACGAGCAGTACTTC	CASSQDPGSPYEQYF
-	TRBV27	TRBJ1-1	TRBD1	TGTGCCAGCAGTTTAAAGGGGGCAAAAGCTTTCTTT	CASSLKGAKAFF
-	TRBV29-1	TRBJ2-3	TRBD2	TGCAGCGTTGGGCGGCTAGCGGGAGGGGGTACGCAGTATTTT	CSVGRLAGGGTQYF
-	TRBV5-1	TRBJ2-1	TRBD2	TGCGCCAGCAGATTAGCGGGAGAGGCCCACAATGAGCAGTTCTTC	CASRLAGEAHNEQFF
once	TRBV28	TRBJ2-2	-	TGTGCCAGCAGATGGGCCGCAAACACCGGGGAGCTGTTTTTT	CASRWAANTGELFF
many	TRBV4-1	TRBJ2-2	-	TGCGCCAGCAGCCAAGTTGAGACCGGGGAGCTGTTTTTT	CASSQVETGELFF
-	TRBV2	TRBJ1-6	-	TGTGCCAGCACAGCCGGGGATAATTCACCCCTCCACTTT	CASTAGDNSPLHF
-	TRBV6-6	TRBJ2-5	-	TGTGCCAGCAGCTCAGGGCCGTACCAAGAGACCCAGTACTTC	CASSSGPYQETQYF
-	TRBV11-2	TRBJ1-4	-	TGTGCCAGCAGCGCCTATGGGGGGTTTAATGAAAAACTGTTTTTT	CASSAYGGFNEKLFF